One and the same sample provided the 3 T cell receptor beta chains below, sequenced in a study of blood T cells in healthy people across ages. With a J-beta primer mix and a sample-barcoded 5' primer, a second PCR ran 7 to 11 cycles. Each CDR3 protein gets one entry after TCRdb re-called the 5' RACE reads with MiXCR. Among almost 550,000 distinct CDR3 sequences listed, around 24% were seen once. This sample also appeared in a second study, on T cells of mothers and their children.

The material sequenced was blood. The receptors here all came from a boy between 10 and 17 years old in good health.

This rearrangement joins TRBV12-3 or TRBV12-4 to TRBJ1-2; D gene ambiguous. The ends were cut back, 7 bases at V and 4 bases at J, with 19 bases in the middle. CDR3 length: 15 amino acids. CDR3 nucleotide sequence: TGTGCCAGCACCCTAGCCCCGGGTGATTTCTATGGCTACACCTTC. Encoded protein: CASTLAPGDFYGYTF.

The chain links TRBV20-1 to TRBJ1-1; D remains ambiguous. The germline V gene encodes CDR1 DFQATT and CDR2 SNEGSKA (reference sequence). The V and J ends lost 2 bases and 6 bases respectively, with 4 bases between them. The length of the CDR3 is 10 residues. CDR3 residues: CSARRAEAFF. CDR3 nucleotides: TGCAGTGCTAGAAGGGCTGAAGCTTTCTTT.

Many counts were recorded for this clonotype. The chain combines TRBV3-1 with TRBJ2-1, with no clear D. This CDR3 comprises 11 residues. Trimming shortened V by 3 bases and J by 10 bases, and 7 bases separated the two germline ends. Germline loops: CDR1 LGHDT, CDR2 YNNKEL (reference sequence). For the CDR3, the DNA is TGTGCCAGCAGCCAGTCTTACGAGCAGTTCTTC. It encodes CASSQSYEQFF.